This TCR beta chain was documented in a study of blood T cell repertoires in COVID-19. The germline CDR1 and CDR2 sequences are LGHDT and YNNKEL (reference sequence). The V segment lost 3 bases and the J segment 2 bases; nucleotides outside the gene matches: 9. The CDR3 covers 18 residues. Sequencing was performed with immunoSEQ multiplex PCR; in TCRdb, only in-frame clones are kept and a portion is missing. The sample gives 90,000 to 100,000 clones, 85% of which show up once; over 35% is in the top ten. The sequenced sample was peripheral blood. This clonotype originated in a man older than 75 with acute or convalescent COVID-19. The chain combines TRBV3-1 (or the pseudogene TRBV3-2) with TRBJ2-6; 8 nucleotides agree with TRBD2. The CDR3 sequence: CASSQGHAGGTGANVLTF. The CDR3, as DNA: TGTGCCAGCAGCCAGGGACACGCGGGAGGTACTGGGGCCAACGTCCTGACTTTC.